These 10 T cell receptor beta chains share one sample of origin, sequenced in a study of blood T cell repertoires in COVID-19. Profiled with immunoSEQ multiplex PCR; TCRdb holds only in-frame clones, not every one. The sample lists about 200,000 clones; almost 85% were seen once. The sample was peripheral blood. The source is a woman in her forties with acute or convalescent COVID-19.

The V call is TRBV11-2, the J call TRBJ1-1; 10 positions match TRBD1. The CDR3 sequence is 18 residues long. CDR1 SGHAT and CDR2 FQNNGV come from the germline V gene. V shed 5 bases, J shed 0 bases, and the junction held 12 bases outside the gene matches. The CDR3 sequence: CASSLGTGVLHMNTEAFF. The CDR3 coding sequence is TGTGCCAGCAGCCTAGGGACAGGGGTCCTTCACATGAACACTGAAGCTTTCTTT.

V usage is TRBV7-9 and J usage is TRBJ2-5; TRBD2 agrees at 7 bases. This CDR3 region has 14 residues. Germline CDR1 reads SEHNR; CDR2 reads FQNEAQ (reference sequence). J was trimmed by 6 bases and V by 3 bases; bases with no gene match: 7. In DNA form, the CDR3 reads TGTGCCAGCAGCTTTTCTTCGGGAGGACAGACCCAGTACTTC. Protein sequence: CASSFSSGGQTQYF.

CDR3: CASSGQGRARNTEAFF. As DNA, the CDR3 is TGTGCCAGCAGCGGTCAAGGGAGGGCGCGGAACACTGAAGCTTTCTTT. The chain recombines TRBV9 with TRBJ1-1; no clear D gene. Germline V CDR1 and CDR2: SGDLS, YYNGEE. The CDR3 extends over 16 amino acids. With 3 bases removed from V and 1 base from J, the gap between germline ends came to 16 bases.

This clone has more than one count but fewer than ten. V and J are TRBV14 and TRBJ1-1; TRBD1 matches 8 bases. Germline values: CDR1 SGHDN, CDR2 FVKESK. This CDR3 comprises 15 residues. Germline trimming cut 4 bases from V and 1 base from J; bases unmatched to any gene: 5. The CDR3 here is CASSPWTGRNTEAFF. CDR3 in DNA: TGTGCCAGCAGCCCCTGGACAGGGAGGAACACTGAAGCTTTCTTT.

The chain uses TRBV6-6 and TRBJ2-7; the match to TRBD1 covers 9 bases. Germline CDR1 MNHNY, CDR2 SVGAGI (reference sequence). The length of the CDR3 is 20 residues. The trim removed 7 bases at V and 0 bases at J, leaving 22 bases unmatched. Here the CDR3 DNA reads TGTGCCAGCAATCGAAAGGGTACCGGGACAGGGATTGGGAGCTCCTACGAGCAGTACTTC. The encoded protein is CASNRKGTGTGIGSSYEQYF.

The chain uses TRBV10-1 and TRBJ2-7; 8 nucleotides line up with TRBD2. V lost 1 base to trimming and J lost 10 bases; unmatched junction nucleotides: 3. CDR3 length equals 12 residues. The germline V gene has CDR1 WNHNN and CDR2 SYGVQD (reference sequence). For the CDR3, the DNA is TGCGCCAGCAGTGAGTTAGGACTAGCCCAGTACTTC. Protein: CASSELGLAQYF.

V is TRBV7-3 and J is TRBJ2-3; weak D call: TRBD2 (5 bases). V shed 2 bases and J shed 2 bases, with 11 bases lying between them. Germline V gene sequence: CDR1 SGHTA, CDR2 FQGTGA. This CDR3 region has 15 residues. The CDR3 protein is CASSLGLAPTDTQYF. The CDR3 DNA reads as TGTGCCAGCAGCTTAGGGCTAGCTCCCACAGATACGCAGTATTTT.

The chain carries TRBV10-3 and TRBJ2-6; TRBD1 agrees at 7 bases. The CDR3 spans 16 residues. Germline V gene sequence: CDR1 ENHRY, CDR2 SYGVKD. V shed 0 bases, J shed 4 bases, and the junction held 3 bases outside the gene matches. The CDR3 here is CAISESTGVGANVLTF. CDR3 in DNA: TGTGCCATCAGTGAGTCCACAGGGGTAGGGGCCAACGTCCTGACTTTC.

The chain is built from TRBV9 and TRBJ1-1; the match to TRBD1 covers 8 bases. Germline-derived CDR1 and CDR2 are SGDLS and YYNGEE. V shed 4 bases, J shed 5 bases, and the junction held 10 bases outside the gene matches. This CDR3 comprises 15 residues. The CDR3 is CASSTTTGGGTEAFF. As DNA, the CDR3 is TGTGCCAGCAGCACAACAACAGGGGGTGGGACTGAAGCTTTCTTT.

V and J are TRBV19 and TRBJ1-4; 7 nucleotides match TRBD1. Germline-derived CDR1 and CDR2 are LNHDA and SQIVND (reference sequence). The CDR3 loop spans 16 amino acids. The V and J ends lost 7 bases and 3 bases, in that order; junction bases with no gene match: 11. Here the CDR3 DNA reads TGTGCCAGTACTCAACGACAGGGTGGAGCTAATGAAAAACTGTTTTTT. This sequence encodes CASTQRQGGANEKLFF.